The clone carrying this T cell receptor beta chain was detected once. Cohort allocation depended upon clinical history that participants reported. This sample was included in a study of blood T cell repertoires in COVID-19. The wider study: PBMCs, B-cell-depleted T cells, or T cells provided the cDNA or gDNA that made up the material.

In the original workflow: Estimation of nucleated cell counts relied on the amplification of reference gene primers. The repertoire was sequenced with immunoSEQ multiplex PCR; TCRdb's copy has only in-frame clones and lacks some. V, J and clone size derive from that table, while D and trimming were established from the DNA sequence. Found here are approximately 160,000 clones, 75% to 90% of them singletons; the top ten hold 4.4%. What was sequenced was PBMCs or T cells enriched from blood (not recorded which). This TCR derives from a woman aged 45-65 years who had recovered from COVID-19.

The CDR3 DNA is TGTGCCAGCAGACCTACAGGGAGCAGCAATCAGCCCCAGCATTTT. Protein product: CASRPTGSSNQPQHF. This chain connects TRBV6-2 or TRBV6-3 to TRBJ1-5, with D perhaps TRBD1 (6 bases). Trimming took off 6 bases at V and 1 base at J, with 13 bases between the two ends. This CDR3 has 15 residues. CDR1 is MNHEY, CDR2 SVGEGT, per germline.